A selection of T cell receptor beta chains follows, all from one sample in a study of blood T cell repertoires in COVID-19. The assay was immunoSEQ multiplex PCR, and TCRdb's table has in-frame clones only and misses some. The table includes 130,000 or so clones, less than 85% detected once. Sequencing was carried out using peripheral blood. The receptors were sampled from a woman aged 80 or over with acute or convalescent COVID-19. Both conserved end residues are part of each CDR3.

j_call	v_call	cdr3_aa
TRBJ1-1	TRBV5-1	CASSLGWGRATEAFF
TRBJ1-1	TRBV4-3	CASSLTGYTEAFF
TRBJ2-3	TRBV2	CASSRERSTDTQYF
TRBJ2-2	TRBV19	CASSMGLAVSGELFF
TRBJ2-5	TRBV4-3	CASSQEWGGRMKTQYF
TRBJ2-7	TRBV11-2	CASSRGQGDEQYF
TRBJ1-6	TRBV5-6	CASSLGGYLNSPLHF
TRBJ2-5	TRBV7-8	CASSLGGRQETQYF
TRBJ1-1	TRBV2	CASKSVPSSEAFF
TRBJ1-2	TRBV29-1	CSVEKTANYGYTF
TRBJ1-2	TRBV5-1	CASSFSPSRTGVSYGYTF
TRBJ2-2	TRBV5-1	CASSLTGTTGELFF
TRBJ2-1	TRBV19	CASSPAPGGGGVHEQFF